Sequencing of this T cell receptor beta chain was carried out in a study of blood T cell repertoires in COVID-19. Measured with immunoSEQ multiplex PCR; TCRdb has only the in-frame clones, and not every one. The table shows around 200,000 clones, with just over 85% occurring only once. This CDR3 has 14 amino acids. Germline CDR1 and CDR2: GTSNPN and SVGIG (reference sequence). Trimming at V came to 2 bases and at J to 5 bases, leaving 4 bases not matched to a gene. This sequence joins TRBV30 and TRBJ2-3, with TRBD2 matching 10 bases. This clonotype was obtained from a man older than 75 with acute or convalescent COVID-19. Sequencing was performed on peripheral blood. CDR3 sequence: CAWSTSGTVDTQYF. The CDR3 nucleotides are TGTGCCTGGAGTACTAGCGGGACCGTAGATACGCAGTATTTT.